What follows are 22 T cell receptor beta chains derived from one specimen sequenced in a study of T-cell reconstitution after alpha-beta-depleted transplantation in children. Researchers prepared the TCRbeta library using unique molecular identifiers, the study reports. TCRdb recomputed calls from the PCR reads with MiXCR, one row per CDR3 protein. This table has 530,000 or so distinct CDR3 sequences, more than 20% appearing once. This sample comprised PBMCs, obtained before TCRalphabeta/CD19-depleted stem cell transplant. The origin of the receptors is a boy under two years old with Wiskott-Aldrich syndrome, due to receive a stem cell transplant.

This clonotype was found a few times. CDR3 sequence: CASSSNRDTNTEAFF. The CDR3 DNA is TGCGCCAGCAGTTCTAACAGGGATACAAACACTGAAGCTTTCTTT. The chain recombines TRBV5-1 with TRBJ1-1, with D maybe TRBD1 (6 bases). CDR1 is SGHRS, CDR2 YFSETQ, per germline. V was trimmed by 5 bases and J by 2 bases, leaving 16 bases between them. The CDR3 totals 15 residues.

This chain connects TRBV20-1 to TRBJ2-7, with D possibly TRBD1 on 7 matching bases. Germline V gene lookup returns CDR1 DFQATT and CDR2 SNEGSKA (reference sequence). This CDR3 is 15 amino acids long. The ends were cut back, 1 base at V and 8 bases at J, with 21 bases in the middle. CDR3: CSARVGLGQRAQQYF. The CDR3, as DNA: TGCAGTGCTAGAGTGGGACTGGGACAGCGAGCCCAGCAGTACTTC.

This clonotype was found a few times. The genes are TRBV12-3 or TRBV12-4 and TRBJ2-1, with D perhaps matching TRBD2 (5 bases). This CDR3 is built from 14 residues. V was shortened by 5 bases and J by 4 bases, with 12 bases between the two germline ends. Here the CDR3 reads CASSDYRVYNEQFF. DNA of the CDR3: TGTGCCAGCAGTGACTATCGGGTTTACAATGAGCAGTTCTTC.

The chain carries TRBV28 and TRBJ1-5; D might be TRBD1 (6 bases). V gave up 6 bases and J gave up 7 bases, with 16 bases separating them. In germline, CDR1 is MDHEN, CDR2 SYDVKM. The CDR3 sequence is 14 residues long. This chain's CDR3 is CASRDLGGEQPQHF. For the CDR3, the DNA is TGTGCCAGCAGAGACCTGGGGGGCGAGCAGCCCCAGCATTTT.

This clonotype was seen at least ten times. The chain recombines TRBV7-9 with TRBJ1-1, with D uncertain. This CDR3 is 15 amino acids long. The V gene lost 5 bases and the J gene lost 1 base, with 14 bases spanning the gap. Germline V lookup: CDR1 SEHNR, CDR2 FQNEAQ (reference sequence). CDR3 residues: CASSLVVGKNTEAFF. DNA for the CDR3: TGTGCCAGCAGCCTGGTGGTAGGGAAGAACACTGAAGCTTTCTTT.

The chain joins TRBV7-8 to TRBJ2-7, with D tentatively TRBD2 (6 bases). CDR1 is SGHVS, CDR2 FQNEAQ, per germline. CDR3 length equals 14 residues. Trimming shortened V by 1 base and J by 4 bases, and 11 bases separated the two germline ends. The chain's CDR3 is CASSLEGGVYEQYF. The CDR3 DNA reads as TGTGCCAGCAGCTTAGAAGGAGGGGTTTACGAGCAGTACTTC.

CDR3 nucleotide sequence: TGCGCCAGCAGCCGGAGCGGGAGGGGCACAGATACGCAGTATTTT. Its translation is CASSRSGRGTDTQYF. The chain recombines TRBV5-1 with TRBJ2-3; 10 nucleotides align to TRBD2. This CDR3 has 15 amino acids. The junction had 3 bases not matched to a gene; V was cut back by 4 bases and J by 1 base. Germline V gene sequence: CDR1 SGHRS, CDR2 YFSETQ.

The rearrangement links TRBV7-9 to TRBJ2-1, with TRBD2 matching 7 bases. Germline CDR1 reads SEHNR; CDR2 reads FQNEAQ (reference sequence). The CDR3 is 15 amino acids. V lost 1 base and J lost 5; bases outside the gene matches: 5. The CDR3 sequence is CASSLDNRGDNEQFF. In DNA, the CDR3 is TGTGCCAGCAGCTTAGATAACCGGGGGGACAATGAGCAGTTCTTC.

This clonotype was counted between two and nine times. The CDR3 spells CASSLVRGREKLFF. The CDR3 coding sequence is TGTGCCAGCAGTTTAGTCAGGGGGCGAGAAAAACTGTTTTTT. This chain links TRBV28 with TRBJ1-4; 8 nucleotides match TRBD1. From germline, CDR1 is MDHEN and CDR2 SYDVKM. Trimming removed 2 bases from V and 8 bases from J; junction bases left unmatched: 4. The CDR3 covers 14 residues. Full variable domain (rest looked up from reference TRBV28 and TRBJ1-4): DVKVTQSSRYLVKRTGEKVFLECVQDMDHENMFWYRQDPGLGLRLIYFSYDVKMKEKGDIPEGYSVSREKKERFSLILESASTNQTSMYLCASSLVRGREKLFFGSGTQLSVL.

The chain links TRBV28 to TRBJ1-2; D perhaps matches TRBD1 (5 bases). The CDR3 totals 11 residues. Trimming pared 7 bases from V and 5 bases from J, leaving 8 bases between. Germline CDR1 MDHEN, CDR2 SYDVKM. The CDR3 sequence is CASTGRYGYTF. The CDR3 DNA sequence: TGTGCCAGCACGGGGCGATATGGCTACACCTTC.

The chain combines TRBV5-1 with TRBJ2-1; 13 nucleotides agree with TRBD2. V dropped 0 bases and J dropped 8; count of bases not matched to a gene: 8. The V gene's germline CDR1 is SGHRS and CDR2 YFSETQ. There are 17 residues in the CDR3. CDR3 in amino acids: CASSLEGTSGRGDEQFF. Here the CDR3 DNA reads TGCGCCAGCAGCTTGGAAGGAACTAGCGGGAGGGGCGATGAGCAGTTCTTC.

The V call is TRBV4-2, the J call TRBJ2-4, with TRBD2 matching over 8 bases. V lost 4 bases to trimming and J lost 0 bases; unmatched junction nucleotides: 20. CDR1 is LGHNA, CDR2 YNFKEQ, per germline. This CDR3 region has 21 residues. The DNA for the CDR3 is TGTGCCAGCAGCCCAAAGGCGAGCGGGAGAGAACCGCCAGGAGCCAAAAACATTCAGTACTTC. It is translated as CASSPKASGREPPGAKNIQYF.

In its sample, this clonotype was seen a few times. The rearrangement uses TRBV5-1 and TRBJ2-1; D possibly corresponds to TRBD1 (5 bases). Germline values: CDR1 SGHRS, CDR2 YFSETQ. The CDR3 has 15 residues. V dropped 3 bases and J dropped 4 bases, with 14 bases sitting between them. CDR3 coding DNA: TGCGCCAGCAGCTCTGGGGCGGCGAATTACAATGAGCAGTTCTTC. This translates into CASSSGAANYNEQFF.

The chain links TRBV4-2 to TRBJ1-4, with 8 bases lining up with TRBD1. This CDR3 is 16 amino acids long. V was pared by 0 bases and J by 7 bases, with 7 bases of the junction left unmatched. The V gene's germline CDR1 is LGHNA and CDR2 YNFKEQ. CDR3 sequence: CASSQDIGQGSEKLFF. The CDR3 DNA sequence: TGTGCCAGCAGCCAAGATATTGGACAGGGTAGTGAAAAACTGTTTTTT.

This clonotype was found a few times. The chain uses TRBV12-3 or TRBV12-4 and TRBJ1-2; 8 nucleotides line up with TRBD1. V dropped 6 bases and J dropped 8; count of bases not matched to a gene: 8. The CDR3 extends over 13 amino acids. The CDR3 loop is CASSLGQGWGYTF. In nucleotides, the CDR3 is TGTGCCAGCAGCCTTGGACAGGGTTGGGGCTACACCTTC.

V gene TRBV7-7 combines with J gene TRBJ2-2; TRBD2 aligns across 12 bases. The trim removed 5 bases at V and 4 bases at J, leaving 5 bases unmatched. The length of the CDR3 is 16 residues. Germline CDR1 and CDR2: SSHAT and FNYEAQ (reference sequence). The CDR3 reads CASSPTSGSGTGELFF. The CDR3 DNA follows: TGTGCCAGCAGCCCGACTAGCGGGAGCGGCACCGGGGAGCTGTTTTTT.

The sample holds a few counts of this clonotype. The V call is TRBV7-2, the J call TRBJ2-1, with 10 bases identical to TRBD2. Germline V CDR1 and CDR2: SGHTA, FQGNSA. V lost 1 base, J lost 3 bases, and 3 bases stayed unmatched. CDR3 length equals 16 residues. The CDR3 reads CASSLVGTSDYNEQFF. In nucleotides, the CDR3 is TGTGCCAGCAGCTTAGTGGGGACTAGCGACTACAATGAGCAGTTCTTC.

Of note for this clonotype: The junction differs from germline at one of its ends, possibly a read error. The J gene is TRBJ2-3, the V gene TRBV5-1; TRBD2 matches 9 bases. The CDR3 is 14 residues long. Germline V gene lookup returns CDR1 SGHRS and CDR2 YFSETQ. The CDR3 sequence: CASKTGTSKDTQYF. The DNA of the CDR3 is TGCGCCAGCAAAACCGGGACTAGCAAAGATACGCAGTATTTT.

This rearrangement joins TRBV12-3 or TRBV12-4 to TRBJ1-5, with TRBD1 matching 7 bases. The CDR3 covers 17 residues. J was trimmed by 3 bases and V by 3 bases; bases with no gene match: 11. This CDR3 reads CASSFGIGTVPNQPQHF. The CDR3 DNA sequence: TGTGCCAGCAGTTTCGGCATTGGGACAGTCCCCAATCAGCCCCAGCATTTT.

There are a few counts of this clonotype. The J gene is TRBJ2-6, the V gene TRBV5-1; D remains unclear. The germline V gene encodes CDR1 SGHRS and CDR2 YFSETQ. The CDR3 loop spans 17 amino acids. V lost 0 bases to trimming and J lost 0 bases, with 10 bases between them. DNA for the CDR3: TGCGCCAGCAGCTTGGAGATGATCAGCTCTGGGGCCAACGTCCTGACTTTC. It specifies CASSLEMISSGANVLTF.

J is TRBJ2-5 and V is TRBV12-3 or TRBV12-4; TRBD1 matches 8 bases. Trimming at V came to 3 bases and at J to 5 bases, leaving 5 bases not matched to a gene. The CDR3 runs to 14 residues. CDR3 in amino acids: CASSFPGGWETQYF. CDR3 coding DNA: TGTGCCAGCAGTTTTCCAGGGGGCTGGGAGACCCAGTACTTC.

In its sample, this clonotype was seen a few times. The chain carries TRBV20-1 and TRBJ2-1, with 7 bases identical to TRBD2. Looked up from germline, CDR1 is DFQATT and CDR2 is SNEGSKA (reference sequence). V lost 1 base and J lost 4; bases outside the gene matches: 7. The CDR3 runs to 15 residues. CDR3 amino acids: CSARGRLALYNEQFF. The CDR3 region has the DNA TGCAGTGCTAGAGGCCGACTAGCACTTTACAATGAGCAGTTCTTC.